The 8 T cell receptor beta chains below come from one sample, sequenced in a study of T cell changes during pregnancy in multiple sclerosis. The protocol was immunoSEQ multiplex PCR, while the TCRdb copy is restricted to in-frame clones and leaves out a portion. The table shows some 60,000 clones, with 93% occurring only once. The sequences come from peripheral blood, collected after pregnancy. All receptors derive from a female donor with multiple sclerosis, enrolled in a pregnancy study.

J is TRBJ2-4 and V is TRBV15; D is unclear. This CDR3 is 18 amino acids long. Germline V gene sequence: CDR1 LNHNV, CDR2 YYDKDF (reference sequence). Deletions cut 1 base from V and 0 bases from J, with 16 bases between. This CDR3 is CATSRVQNFILAKNIQYF. The CDR3, as DNA: TGTGCCACCAGCAGAGTACAGAATTTTATACTAGCCAAAAACATTCAGTACTTC.

In DNA form, the CDR3 reads TGCAGCGTCGCCGGGCCCCGGGACTACAATGAGCAGTTCTTC. Its translation is CSVAGPRDYNEQFF. The chain is built from TRBV29-1 and TRBJ2-1; weak D call: TRBD2 (5 bases). Trimming took off 6 bases at V and 3 bases at J, with 15 bases between the two ends. The CDR3 totals 14 residues. CDR1 and CDR2 from the germline V gene are SQVTM and ANQGSEA.

The genes are TRBV6-5 and TRBJ2-7; D possibly corresponds to TRBD2 (5 bases). The CDR3 covers 15 residues. V shed 0 bases and J shed 4 bases, with 13 bases lying between them. Germline CDR1 and CDR2: MNHEY and SVGAGI. The CDR3 spells CASSYSAGPGYEQYF. CDR3 in DNA: TGTGCCAGCAGTTACTCGGCGGGCCCGGGGTACGAGCAGTACTTC.

This clone showed up just once. The V and J genes are TRBV7-9 and TRBJ1-2; 11 nucleotides align to TRBD1. The V gene end was trimmed by 5 bases and the J gene end by 8 bases; junction bases not matched to a gene: 10. The V gene's germline CDR1 is SEHNR and CDR2 FQNEAQ (reference sequence). CDR3 length: 15 residues. DNA for the CDR3: TGTGCCAGCAGCCCCAGATGGACAGGGGGCAACGGCTACACCTTC. Amino acids: CASSPRWTGGNGYTF.

This clone was observed once. The chain uses TRBV11-2 and TRBJ1-3; D unresolved. The germline V gene encodes CDR1 SGHAT and CDR2 FQNNGV. The CDR3 totals 17 residues. V was shortened by 1 base and J by 0 bases, with 13 bases between the two germline ends. CDR3 nucleotides: TGTGCCAGCAGCTTAGTCCCAGGATCGACCTCTGGAAACACCATATATTTT. As protein: CASSLVPGSTSGNTIYF.

V gene TRBV9 combines with J gene TRBJ2-7, with 7 positions matching TRBD2. V lost 4 bases, J lost 5 bases, and 9 bases stayed unmatched. Germline V gene sequence: CDR1 SGDLS, CDR2 YYNGEE. There are 14 residues in the CDR3. The CDR3 is CASSRDYIFDEQYF. As DNA, the CDR3 is TGTGCCAGCAGCCGGGACTACATATTTGACGAGCAGTACTTC.

This clone was found once. The rearrangement uses TRBV7-9 and TRBJ2-5; D possibly corresponds to TRBD1 (5 bases). The ends were cut back, 0 bases at V and 4 bases at J, with 12 bases in the middle. Germline values: CDR1 SEHNR, CDR2 FQNEAQ (reference sequence). CDR3 length: 15 amino acids. CDR3 sequence: CASSLALGQTETQYF. The CDR3 DNA follows: TGTGCCAGCAGCTTAGCCTTGGGGCAAACAGAGACCCAGTACTTC.

V and J are TRBV20-1 and TRBJ2-1; D might be TRBD2 (5 bases). Germline V lookup: CDR1 DFQATT, CDR2 SNEGSKA (reference sequence). The CDR3 loop spans 11 amino acids. Trimming cost V 6 bases and J 8 bases, with 11 bases left between them. Written as DNA, the CDR3 is TGCAGTGCGGAACTAGGTGATGAGCAGTTCTTC. It yields the protein CSAELGDEQFF.